This entry is about one TCR beta chain. Its antigen is currently unknown. Researchers ran the PCR with 60 Vbeta and 13 Jbeta primers. Profiled with immunoSEQ multiplex PCR; TCRdb holds only in-frame clones, not every one. Here the sample spans roughly 180,000 clones, about 79% being singletons. The data are from a study of cytomegalovirus exposure and HLA in healthy donors. Across the whole study: Among the roughly 400 donors who were genotyped, roughly 85% fell in the genetic ancestry cluster that is associated with self-reported Caucasian donors.

Study-level results: The study recorded 164 TCR beta chains that were cytomegalovirus-associated. In vitro data verified a few CMV-associated chains as specific for CMV antigens.

The TCR comes from a man between 18 and 35 years old in good health and CMV-seronegative. The sample was PBMCs.

The CDR3: CASSHRSMNTEAFF. CDR3 DNA: TGTGCCAGCAGCCACAGGAGCATGAACACTGAAGCTTTCTTT. The rearrangement joins TRBV5-8 to TRBJ1-1, with D perhaps TRBD1 (5 bases). This CDR3 has 14 residues. CDR1 and CDR2 (germline): SGHTS, YDEGEE. Trimming stripped 4 bases from V and 0 bases from J, with 10 bases between. The variable domain in full, with the rest retrieved from reference TRBV5-8 and TRBJ1-1, is EAGVTQSPTHLIKTRGQQATLRCSPISGHTSVYWYQQALGLGLQFLLWYDEGEERNRGNFPPRFSGRQFPNYSSELNVNALELEDSALYLCASSHRSMNTEAFFGQGTRLTVV.